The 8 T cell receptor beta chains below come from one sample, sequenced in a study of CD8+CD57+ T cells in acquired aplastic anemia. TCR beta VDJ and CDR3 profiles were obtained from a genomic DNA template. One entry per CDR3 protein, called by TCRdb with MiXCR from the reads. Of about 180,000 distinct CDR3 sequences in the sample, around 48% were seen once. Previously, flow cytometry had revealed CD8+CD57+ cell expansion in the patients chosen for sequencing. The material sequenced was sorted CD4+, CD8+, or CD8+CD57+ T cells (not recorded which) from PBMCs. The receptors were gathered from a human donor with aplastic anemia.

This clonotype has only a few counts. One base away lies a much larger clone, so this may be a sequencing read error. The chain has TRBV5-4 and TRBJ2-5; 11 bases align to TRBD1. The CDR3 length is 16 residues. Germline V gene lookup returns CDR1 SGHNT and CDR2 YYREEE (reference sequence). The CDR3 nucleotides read TGTGCCAGCAGCTTAAGGACAGGGGGCGCGGGAGAGGCCCAGTACTTC. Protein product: CASSLRTGGAGEAQYF. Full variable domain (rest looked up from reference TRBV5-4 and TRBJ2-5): ETGVTQSPTHLIKTRGQQVTLRCSSQSGHNTVSWYQQALGQGPQFIFQYYREEENGRGNFPPRFSGLQFPNYSSELNVNALELDDSALYLCASSLRTGGAGEAQYFGPGTRLLVL.

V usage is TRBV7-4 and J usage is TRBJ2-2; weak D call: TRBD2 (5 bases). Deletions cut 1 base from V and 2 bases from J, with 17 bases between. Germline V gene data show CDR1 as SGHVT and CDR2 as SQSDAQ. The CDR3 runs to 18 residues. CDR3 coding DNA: TGTGCCAGCAGCTTAGAAGGAGTAACTAGTCTAAACACCGGGGAGCTGTTTTTT. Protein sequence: CASSLEGVTSLNTGELFF.

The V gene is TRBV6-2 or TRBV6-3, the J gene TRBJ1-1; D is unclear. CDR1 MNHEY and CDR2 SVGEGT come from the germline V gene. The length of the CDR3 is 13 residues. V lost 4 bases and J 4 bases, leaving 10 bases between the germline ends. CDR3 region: CASSSSYSTEAFF. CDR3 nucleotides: TGTGCCAGCAGTTCCTCTTATAGCACTGAAGCTTTCTTT.

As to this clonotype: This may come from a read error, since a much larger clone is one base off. The CDR3 DNA follows: TGTGCCAGCAGCGTAGGCCAGGGGGTTTCCACCGGGGAGCTGTTTTTT. Protein sequence: CASSVGQGVSTGELFF. This chain joins TRBV9 and TRBJ2-2; 7 bases are shared with TRBD1. The CDR3 is made up of 16 amino acids. V gave up 0 bases and J gave up 4 bases; unmatched junction bases: 6. CDR1 and CDR2 from the germline V gene are SGDLS and YYNGEE.

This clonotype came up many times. The DNA of the CDR3 is TGTGCCACCTCTCTCGCAGAGACCCAGTACTTC. Amino acid sequence: CATSLAETQYF. The rearrangement uses TRBV24-1 and TRBJ2-5, with D unclear. The CDR3 spans 11 residues. The V gene's germline CDR1 is KGHDR and CDR2 SFDVKD. The V end lost 9 bases, the J end lost 4 bases, and 8 bases lay between the germline ends.

This CDR3 reads CASTSGAMNTEAFF. The CDR3 DNA sequence: TGTGCCAGCACCTCGGGGGCTATGAACACTGAAGCTTTCTTT. The chain links TRBV28 to TRBJ1-1; TRBD1 might be the D (6 bases). Per the germline V gene, CDR1 is MDHEN and CDR2 is SYDVKM. This CDR3 is built from 14 residues. Trimming stripped 7 bases from V and 0 bases from J, with 12 bases between.

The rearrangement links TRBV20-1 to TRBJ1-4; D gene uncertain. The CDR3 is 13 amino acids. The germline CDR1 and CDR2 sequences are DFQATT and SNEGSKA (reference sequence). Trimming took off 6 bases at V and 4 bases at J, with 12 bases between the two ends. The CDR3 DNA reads TGCAGTGCGCCGACAAGGGTTAATGAAAAACTGTTTTTT. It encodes CSAPTRVNEKLFF.

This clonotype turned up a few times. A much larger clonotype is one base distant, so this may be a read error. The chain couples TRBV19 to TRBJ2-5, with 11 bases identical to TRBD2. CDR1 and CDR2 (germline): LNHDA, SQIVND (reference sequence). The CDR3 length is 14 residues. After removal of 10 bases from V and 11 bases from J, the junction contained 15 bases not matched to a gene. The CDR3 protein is CATGLAGGPREQYF. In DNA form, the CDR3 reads TGTGCCACCGGGCTAGCGGGGGGCCCCCGGGAGCAGTACTTC.